These T cell receptor beta chains were read from a single sample in a study of CD8+ T cells in alopecia areata. Method: immunoSEQ multiplex PCR; TCRdb's copy keeps in-frame clones and lacks some. This table has 7,000 to 9,500 clones, 50% to 60% appearing once. Sequencing used skin, obtained at week 0. The receptors derive from a human donor with alopecia areata. The CDR3 runs from the conserved cysteine through the conserved F or W. The D gene is left open where the match is weak. Expanded clones get a size class; other rows say once, few or many, or leave the size out.

NA	TRBV7-2	TRBJ2-5	TRBD2	CASSRVVSGRETQYF	TGTGCCAGCAGCCGCGTCGTTAGCGGGAGAGAGACCCAGTACTTC
NA	TRBV7-9	TRBJ2-1	NA	CASSAVHPRPNEQFF	TGTGCCAGCAGCGCTGTCCACCCCCGCCCCAATGAGCAGTTCTTC
medium-sized	TRBV5-1	TRBJ2-3	TRBD2	CASSSLAGRRTDTQYF	TGCGCCAGCAGCTCTCTAGCGGGACGCCGCACAGATACGCAGTATTTT
NA	TRBV29-1	TRBJ1-5	NA	CSVARGGNQPQHF	TGCAGCGTTGCCCGGGGTGGCAATCAGCCCCAGCATTTT
NA	TRBV6-4	TRBJ2-1	TRBD2	CASGGGGSYNEQFF	TGTGCCAGCGGCGGCGGGGGATCCTACAATGAGCAGTTCTTC
NA	TRBV11-3	TRBJ2-2	TRBD2	CASSPRAGTSGDTGELFF	TGTGCCAGCAGCCCACGGGCCGGGACTAGCGGGGACACCGGGGAGCTGTTTTTT
NA	TRBV28	TRBJ2-1	NA	CASNWGLNNEQFF	TGTGCCAGCAATTGGGGACTGAACAATGAGCAGTTCTTC
NA	TRBV7-2	TRBJ1-3	NA	CASSLQSSGNTIYF	TGTGCCAGCAGCTTACAGAGCTCTGGAAACACCATATATTTT
NA	TRBV27	TRBJ2-7	TRBD1	CARGGQGAYEQYF	TGTGCCAGAGGGGGACAGGGAGCCTACGAGCAGTACTTC
NA	TRBV6-5	TRBJ1-2	NA	CASSYGKRTARGYTF	TGTGCCAGCAGTTACGGAAAGCGGACAGCTAGGGGCTACACCTTC
few	TRBV19	TRBJ2-2	TRBD2	CASTHPGTSGTGELFF	TGTGCCAGTACCCATCCCGGGACTAGCGGCACCGGGGAGCTGTTTTTT
few	TRBV5-1	TRBJ2-7	NA	CASSPDTYEQYF	TGCGCCAGCAGCCCGGACACCTACGAGCAGTACTTC
few	TRBV7-3	TRBJ2-1	NA	CASSLQAAYNEQFF	TGTGCCAGCAGCTTACAAGCGGCCTACAATGAGCAGTTCTTC
NA	TRBV15	TRBJ1-1	NA	CATSRDGYTEAFF	TGTGCCACCAGCAGAGATGGGTACACTGAAGCTTTCTTT